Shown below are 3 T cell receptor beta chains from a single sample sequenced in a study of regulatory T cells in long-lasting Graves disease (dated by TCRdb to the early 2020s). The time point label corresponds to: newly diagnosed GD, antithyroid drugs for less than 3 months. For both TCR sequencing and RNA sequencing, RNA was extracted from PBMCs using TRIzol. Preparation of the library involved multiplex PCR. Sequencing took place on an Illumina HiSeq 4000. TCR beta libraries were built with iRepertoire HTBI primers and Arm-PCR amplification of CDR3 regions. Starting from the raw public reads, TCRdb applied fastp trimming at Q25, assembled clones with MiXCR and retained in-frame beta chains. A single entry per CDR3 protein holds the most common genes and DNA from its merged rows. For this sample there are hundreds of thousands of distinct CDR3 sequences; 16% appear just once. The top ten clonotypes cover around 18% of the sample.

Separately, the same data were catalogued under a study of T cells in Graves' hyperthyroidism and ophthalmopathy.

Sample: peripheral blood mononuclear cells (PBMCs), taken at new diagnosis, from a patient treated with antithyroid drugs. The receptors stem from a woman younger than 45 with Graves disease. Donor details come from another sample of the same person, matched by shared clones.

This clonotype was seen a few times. The CDR3 DNA follows: TGTGCCAGTAGTATAAAGACCGCAGATACGCAGTATTTT. Its translation: CASSIKTADTQYF. J is TRBJ2-3 and V is TRBV19; D gene uncertain. Germline-derived CDR1 and CDR2 are LNHDA and SQIVND (reference sequence). The V gene lost 2 bases and the J gene lost 4 bases, with 7 bases spanning the gap. The CDR3 runs 13 residues.

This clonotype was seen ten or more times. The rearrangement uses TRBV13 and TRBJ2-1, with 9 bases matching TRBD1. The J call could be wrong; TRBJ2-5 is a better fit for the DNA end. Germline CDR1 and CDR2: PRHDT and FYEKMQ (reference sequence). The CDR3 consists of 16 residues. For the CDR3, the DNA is TGTGCCAGCAGCTTGGAACAGGGGGCAAGAGGGGAGACCCAGTACTTC. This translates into CASSLEQGARGETQYF.

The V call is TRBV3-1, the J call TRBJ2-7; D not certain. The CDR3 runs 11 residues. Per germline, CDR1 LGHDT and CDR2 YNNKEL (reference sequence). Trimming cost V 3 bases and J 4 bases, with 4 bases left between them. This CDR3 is CASSQQYEQYF. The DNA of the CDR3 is TGTGCCAGCAGCCAGCAATACGAGCAGTACTTC.